This T cell receptor (beta chain) was observed in a study of shared clonotypes between healthy human individuals. The germline V gene encodes CDR1 MDHEN and CDR2 SYDVKM. Trimming took off 3 bases at V and 6 bases at J, with 12 bases between the two ends. There are 13 residues in the CDR3. Findings of the study overall: Researchers found naive subsets generally carried larger estimated richness than memory subsets.

Concerning this clone: Its matching antigen is unknown.

The data were produced by immunoSEQ multiplex PCR, yet TCRdb's version contains in-frame clones alone and is incomplete. The sample carries a few million clones, about 92% recorded once. The chain links TRBV28 to TRBJ2-7; TRBD1 might be the D (6 bases). Sequenced sample: naive CD4+ T cells sorted from blood. Sample subset: CD45RA+ positively selected. The sequence came from a man between 18 and 35 years old in good health. CDR3 coding DNA: TGTGCCAGCAGTTTGGGGGCCTGGAGCGAGCAGTACTTC. Its protein product is CASSLGAWSEQYF.